The 25 T cell receptor beta chains in this list originate from one sample, sequenced in a study of blood T cells in healthy people across ages. A second PCR, run for about 7 to 12 cycles, used a sample-barcoded 5' primer plus a J-beta primer mix. Each CDR3 protein gets one entry after TCRdb re-called the 5' RACE reads with MiXCR. Among about 970,000 distinct CDR3 sequences, roughly half were seen once, and the ten largest hold over 20%. Material for sequencing was blood. The receptors stem from a woman aged 60-75 years in good health.

The sample holds many counts of this clonotype. V gene TRBV12-3 or TRBV12-4 combines with J gene TRBJ2-1; D is unresolved. CDR3 length equals 13 residues. V lost 5 bases and J lost 2, with 7 bases in between. This chain's CDR3 is CASSVAAYNEQFF. The CDR3 nucleotides read TGTGCCAGCAGTGTCGCGGCCTACAATGAGCAGTTCTTC.

This clonotype turned up a few times. This sequence joins TRBV12-3 or TRBV12-4 and TRBJ1-6, with no clear D. Trimming shortened V by 6 bases and J by 6 bases, and 9 bases separated the two germline ends. The CDR3 has 13 residues. The CDR3 here is CASSNAFNSPLHF. CDR3 coding DNA: TGTGCCAGCAGCAACGCCTTTAATTCACCCCTCCACTTT.

The chain uses TRBV13 and TRBJ1-2, with D hard to call. V was clipped by 4 bases and J by 7 bases, with 13 bases between them. The CDR3 is made up of 13 amino acids. Germline assignment: CDR1 PRHDT and CDR2 FYEKMQ (reference sequence). The CDR3 DNA reads TGTGCCAGCAGCTCAGGAACTTCCCTTGGCTACACCTTC. This gives the protein CASSSGTSLGYTF.

The chain links TRBV29-1 to TRBJ2-7, with D possibly being TRBD1 (6 bases). CDR1 is SQVTM and CDR2 is ANQGSEA in the germline V gene. There are 12 residues in the CDR3. The V gene lost 7 bases and the J gene lost 5 bases, with 15 bases spanning the gap. CDR3 sequence: CSAGRGVHEQYF. CDR3 DNA sequence: TGCAGCGCCGGCAGGGGTGTACACGAGCAGTACTTC.

Points on this clonotype: A much more abundant neighbour one base away suggests this may be a read error. The chain uses TRBV7-2 and TRBJ2-7; 9 bases match TRBD1. This CDR3 spans 16 amino acids. V was pared by 3 bases and J by 7 bases, with 13 bases of the junction left unmatched. CDR1 is SGHTA and CDR2 is FQGNSA in the germline V gene. CDR3 sequence (DNA): TGTGCCAGCAGCTTTCATTTGGACAGGGGATACAATGAGCAGTACTTC. It specifies CASSFHLDRGYNEQYF.

J is TRBJ2-7 and V is TRBV4-2; D is undetermined. Between the trimmed V and J ends, which lost 1 base and 3 bases, there was a span of 10 bases. The CDR3 has 14 residues. Germline V gives CDR1 LGHNA, CDR2 YNFKEQ. DNA for the CDR3: TGTGCCAGCAGCCAAGCGGTGGCTAACTACGAGCAGTACTTC. Its protein is CASSQAVANYEQYF.

The chain uses TRBV11-2 and TRBJ2-7, with TRBD2 identical over 8 bases. V shed 3 bases and J 5 bases; nucleotides not matched to a gene: 6. The CDR3 is made up of 14 amino acids. From germline, CDR1 is SGHAT and CDR2 FQNNGV. The CDR3: CASSFWREVNEQYF. The CDR3 nucleotides read TGTGCCAGCAGCTTTTGGCGGGAGGTCAACGAGCAGTACTTC.

The V and J genes are TRBV3-1 and TRBJ2-1, with D possibly matching TRBD1 (6 bases). The last part of the DNA fits TRBJ2-7 better; the J call may be wrong. This CDR3 has 12 amino acids. CDR1 and CDR2 from the germline V gene are LGHDT and YNNKEL (reference sequence). In DNA, the CDR3 is TGTGCCAGCGGGGGCTATGGAGACGAGCAGTACTTC. Translated, it gives CASGGYGDEQYF.

This rearrangement joins TRBV28 to TRBJ1-2; no clear D gene. Germline CDR1 MDHEN, CDR2 SYDVKM. The V gene lost 6 bases and the J gene lost 8 bases, with 13 bases spanning the gap. This CDR3 comprises 12 residues. The CDR3 reads CASRSPPRGYTF. CDR3 in DNA: TGTGCCAGCAGATCTCCTCCGCGAGGCTACACCTTC.

There are a few counts of this clonotype. The rearrangement uses TRBV2 and TRBJ1-5; D is unclear. V lost 6 bases, J lost 0 bases, and 9 bases lay in between. This CDR3 has 14 amino acids. Looked up from germline, CDR1 is SNHLY and CDR2 is FYNNEI. As DNA, the CDR3 is TGTGCCAGCAGAACGGACCCTAGCAATCAGCCCCAGCATTTT. Translation: CASRTDPSNQPQHF. Together with reference TRBV2 and TRBJ1-5, the CDR3 gives the full variable domain: EPEVTQTPSHQVTQMGQEVILRCVPISNHLYFYWYRQILGQKVEFLVSFYNNEISEKSEIFDDQFSVERPDGSNFTLKIRSTKLEDSAMYFCASRTDPSNQPQHFGDGTRLSIL.

V gene TRBV6-6 combines with J gene TRBJ1-2, with D possibly being TRBD1 (5 bases). Trimming left V 0 bases short and J 4 bases short, with 18 bases between. Per the germline V gene, CDR1 is MNHNY and CDR2 is SVGAGI (reference sequence). The CDR3 is made up of 17 amino acids. CDR3 bases: TGTGCCAGCAGTTACTCGATAGCCGCCGACAGTACCTATGGCTACACCTTC. Protein sequence: CASSYSIAADSTYGYTF.

A few counts support this clonotype. The chain carries TRBV11-2 and TRBJ2-6; D is undetermined. CDR1 and CDR2 (germline): SGHAT, FQNNGV. This CDR3 spans 17 amino acids. The V gene lost 5 bases and the J gene lost 0 bases, with 14 bases spanning the gap. CDR3 sequence reads: CASSLQFRSSGANVLTF. The CDR3, as DNA: TGTGCCAGCAGCCTACAGTTCCGGAGCTCTGGGGCCAACGTCCTGACTTTC.

The chain has TRBV9 and TRBJ2-5; no clear D gene. Germline V gene lookup returns CDR1 SGDLS and CDR2 YYNGEE. CDR3 length equals 13 residues. V lost 3 bases to trimming and J lost 5 bases, with 11 bases between them. The CDR3 DNA is TGTGCCAGCAGCGACCGACCTCGGGAGACCCAGTACTTC. Amino acids: CASSDRPRETQYF.

This chain joins TRBV20-1 and TRBJ1-1; D is possibly TRBD1 (6 bases). V lost 4 bases, J lost 2 bases, and 11 bases lay in between. Germline CDR1 DFQATT, CDR2 SNEGSKA (reference sequence). This CDR3 comprises 13 residues. The CDR3 DNA follows: TGCAGTGCTAAGGACAGCATTAACACTGAAGCTTTCTTT. Residues: CSAKDSINTEAFF.

The rearrangement links TRBV20-1 to TRBJ1-1; D gene unclear. With 3 bases removed from V and 0 bases from J, the gap between germline ends came to 11 bases. Germline assignment: CDR1 DFQATT and CDR2 SNEGSKA (reference sequence). The CDR3 extends over 14 amino acids. The CDR3 protein is CSASLGFMNTEAFF. The CDR3 DNA sequence: TGCAGTGCTAGTCTTGGGTTTATGAACACTGAAGCTTTCTTT.

This clonotype was seen a handful of times. This rearrangement joins TRBV28 to TRBJ2-7; D is possibly TRBD2 (6 bases). The CDR3 is 15 residues long. Germline V gene sequence: CDR1 MDHEN, CDR2 SYDVKM. V lost 6 bases to trimming and J lost 0 bases, with 15 bases between them. The CDR3 reads CASSPLAENSYEQYF. DNA of the CDR3: TGTGCCAGCAGCCCATTAGCGGAAAACTCCTACGAGCAGTACTTC.

The chain uses TRBV20-1 and TRBJ2-5; D possibly corresponds to TRBD1 (6 bases). V was shortened by 2 bases and J by 4 bases, with 11 bases between the two germline ends. CDR1 and CDR2 (germline): DFQATT, SNEGSKA (reference sequence). CDR3 length: 13 residues. CDR3 sequence reads: CSARQDRTETQYF. CDR3 in DNA: TGCAGTGCTAGACAAGACAGGACAGAGACCCAGTACTTC.

The chain uses TRBV29-1 and TRBJ2-7, with TRBD2 as a possible D gene (6 bases). CDR3 length equals 14 residues. Deletions cut 6 bases from V and 1 base from J, with 16 bases between. From germline, CDR1 is SQVTM and CDR2 ANQGSEA. The CDR3 sequence: CSVGLAGNSYEQYF. The CDR3 DNA reads TGCAGCGTCGGTCTGGCGGGAAATTCCTACGAGCAGTACTTC.

The genes are TRBV6-6 and TRBJ1-2; 9 bases line up with TRBD1. Germline CDR1 and CDR2: MNHNY and SVGAGI (reference sequence). With V trimmed by 6 bases and J by 2 bases, 7 bases remained unmatched. The CDR3 spans 15 residues. The CDR3 reads CASRDRDRANYGYTF. CDR3 in DNA: TGTGCCAGCAGGGACCGGGACAGGGCGAACTATGGCTACACCTTC.

The gene calls are TRBV20-1 and TRBJ2-1, with 7 nucleotides matching TRBD2. V gave up 0 bases and J gave up 3 bases; unmatched junction bases: 8. This CDR3 is built from 16 residues. CDR1 DFQATT and CDR2 SNEGSKA come from the germline V gene (reference sequence). Written as DNA, the CDR3 is TGCAGTGCTAGAGATCAAGGACTAGGGGACTACAATGAGCAGTTCTTC. It translates to CSARDQGLGDYNEQFF.

Comments on this clonotype: Mismatch with germline at one junction end may stem from a read error. The chain recombines TRBV4-2 with TRBJ1-2, with D tentatively TRBD1 (6 bases). Germline CDR1 LGHNA, CDR2 YNFKEQ. This CDR3 region has 14 residues. Here the CDR3 reads CASSQGGTSYGHTF. The CDR3 nucleotides read TGTGCCAGCAGCCAAGGAGGGACATCCTATGGCCACACCTTC.

The chain links TRBV29-1 to TRBJ2-1; TRBD1 might be the D (5 bases). The CDR3 spans 15 residues. Deletions cut 2 bases from V and 2 bases from J, with 13 bases between. The germline V gene encodes CDR1 SQVTM and CDR2 ANQGSEA. The CDR3 DNA is TGCAGCGTTGAAATCGGTCAGGGAACCTACAATGAGCAGTTCTTC. Residues: CSVEIGQGTYNEQFF.

This clonotype was recorded only once. This chain links TRBV28 with TRBJ2-2; 9 bases are a match to TRBD2. Trimming took 7 bases from V and 4 from J; bases not matched to a gene: 13. Germline V gene lookup returns CDR1 MDHEN and CDR2 SYDVKM. The CDR3 has 17 amino acids. CDR3 nucleotide sequence: TGTGCCAGCACCGGGGGGGTAGCGGGAGCTTCCACCGGGGAGCTGTTTTTT. This translates into CASTGGVAGASTGELFF.

The chain employs TRBV28 and TRBJ2-1, with 13 bases matching TRBD2. Trimming removed 6 bases from V and 8 bases from J; junction bases left unmatched: 10. The CDR3 is 16 amino acids. Germline CDR1 reads MDHEN; CDR2 reads SYDVKM. The CDR3 region has the DNA TGTGCCAGCAGCCCGGTTCAAGGACTAGCGGGAGATGAGCAGTTCTTC. Encoded protein: CASSPVQGLAGDEQFF.

The sample holds one count of this clonotype. The J gene is TRBJ2-5, the V gene TRBV7-6; 14 positions match TRBD2. This CDR3 comprises 16 residues. The junction had 5 bases not matched to a gene; V was cut back by 6 bases and J by 2 bases. From germline, CDR1 is SGHVS and CDR2 FNYEAQ. The CDR3 bases are TGTGCCAGCAGTCGACTAGCGGGAGGGATTCAAGAGACCCAGTACTTC. Its translation: CASSRLAGGIQETQYF.